Below are 18 T cell receptor beta chains sequenced from a single sample in a study of tumor-infiltrating lymphocytes in primary liver carcinoma. The authors took blood RNA from unsorted whole blood and also extracted germline DNA. The researchers produced TCR beta cDNA from 450 to 600 ng total RNA with a constant-region primer. TCR beta libraries came from three nested multiplex PCR rounds using slightly modified ARM-PCR. Researchers ran the first two PCR rounds for roughly 10 cycles each with TRBV1-TRBV30 forward primers and a C-beta reverse primer. MiXCR, applied by TCRdb to the multiplex PCR reads, yields one record per CDR3 protein. The table records more than 150,000 distinct CDR3 sequences, over 45% of them present only once. The sequenced sample consisted of peripheral blood. The origin of the receptors is a man aged 35 to 55 with primary liver carcinoma and hepatitis B virus infection.

The V call is TRBV6-5, the J call TRBJ1-1; no reliable D call. Germline lookup yields CDR1 MNHEY and CDR2 SVGAGI. This CDR3 is 13 amino acids long. The V end was cut by 2 bases, the J end by 3 bases, with 7 bases between. DNA of the CDR3: TGTGCCAGCAGTTACGAATCCGACACTGAAGCTTTCTTT. Encoded protein: CASSYESDTEAFF.

The J gene is TRBJ2-3, the V gene TRBV29-1; 7 bases agree with TRBD1. The CDR3 totals 13 residues. CDR1 and CDR2 (germline): SQVTM, ANQGSEA. V was clipped by 3 bases and J by 3 bases; unmatched bases: 3. The CDR3 DNA follows: TGCAGCGTTGAGGAACAGGGGACAGATACGCAGTATTTT. It encodes CSVEEQGTDTQYF.

About this clonotype: This may come from a read error, since a much larger clone is one base off. CDR3 region: CAGSTTRTYEQYF. The CDR3 nucleotides are TGTGCCGGCAGCACGACTAGAACCTACGAGCAGTACTTC. The chain is built from TRBV11-2 and TRBJ2-7, with D possibly TRBD2 on 6 matching bases. This CDR3 has 13 residues. In germline, CDR1 is SGHAT, CDR2 FQNNGV.

This chain uses TRBV6-5 with TRBJ1-5, with D possibly being TRBD1 (6 bases). Germline-derived CDR1 and CDR2 are MNHEY and SVGAGI. CDR3 length: 15 amino acids. Trimming shortened V by 9 bases and J by 3 bases, and 18 bases separated the two germline ends. This CDR3 reads CASSPGVSTNQPQHF. DNA for the CDR3: TGTGCCAGTAGTCCAGGGGTCTCGACCAATCAGCCCCAGCATTTT.

This clonotype was detected once. Being one base from a much bigger clone, this may be a read error. The chain recombines TRBV11-2 with TRBJ1-2; the D is unclear. The germline V gene has CDR1 SGHAT and CDR2 FQNNGV. The CDR3 sequence is 12 residues long. With 5 bases removed from V and 10 bases from J, the gap between germline ends came to 14 bases. CDR3 amino acids: CASSPSGSAYTF. In DNA, the CDR3 is TGTGCCAGCAGCCCCTCGGGGTCTGCCTACACCTTC.

A word on this clonotype: This could be a read error, since a much larger clone is one nucleotide away. The chain has TRBV29-1 and TRBJ2-2, with D possibly matching TRBD1 (6 bases). The CDR3 consists of 14 residues. The germline CDR1 and CDR2 sequences are SQVTM and ANQGSEA. Here the CDR3 reads CSVDPGDATGELSF. CDR3 DNA: TGCAGCGTTGACCCAGGGGATGCCACCGGGGAGCTGTCTTTT.

This clonotype occurred a few times. The chain employs TRBV28 and TRBJ1-5; 7 nucleotides match TRBD1. The CDR3 length is 14 residues. Germline CDR1 is MDHEN and CDR2 is SYDVKM. The V segment lost 3 bases and the J segment 4 bases; nucleotides outside the gene matches: 3. CDR3 region: CASSFRGLNQPQHF. The CDR3 coding sequence is TGTGCCAGCAGTTTTAGGGGGCTTAATCAGCCCCAGCATTTT.

The chain has TRBV6-6 and TRBJ2-2, with 13 nucleotides matching TRBD2. CDR3 length: 17 amino acids. V gave up 0 bases and J gave up 7 bases; unmatched junction bases: 5. Germline assignment: CDR1 MNHNY and CDR2 SVGAGI (reference sequence). The CDR3: CASSYSPGLAGVGELFF. The CDR3 region has the DNA TGTGCCAGCAGTTACTCTCCCGGACTAGCGGGAGTCGGGGAGCTGTTTTTT.

The chain couples TRBV6-5 to TRBJ1-6; TRBD1 aligns across 7 bases. From germline, CDR1 is MNHEY and CDR2 SVGAGI. CDR3 length: 14 residues. The J segment lost 7 bases and the V segment lost 8 bases, leaving 8 bases of the junction unmatched. CDR3 in amino acids: CASGQTGRNSPLHF. CDR3 sequence (DNA): TGTGCCAGCGGACAGACAGGGAGAAATTCACCCCTCCACTTT.

This sequence joins TRBV29-1 and TRBJ2-7; D might be TRBD2 (6 bases). The CDR3 contains 12 residues. Trimming removed 4 bases from V and 12 bases from J, with 19 bases in between. CDR1 and CDR2 from the germline V gene are SQVTM and ANQGSEA. The CDR3 sequence: CSVGSGGEMRYF. DNA for the CDR3: TGCAGCGTTGGTTCTGGCGGGGAAATGCGGTACTTC.

A word on this clonotype: This CDR3 is missing its conserved last phenylalanine or tryptophan, likely due to a read error. V usage is TRBV12-3 or TRBV12-4 and J usage is TRBJ1-1, with no clear D. The V and J ends lost 7 bases and 6 bases respectively, with 12 bases between them. This CDR3 has 12 amino acids. The CDR3 bases are TGTGCCAGCACCGCCTTGAGATCTGAAGCTTTCTCT. Its protein product is CASTALRSEAFS.

This clonotype was seen more than once but under ten times. The J gene is TRBJ2-1, the V gene TRBV12-3 or TRBV12-4; possibly TRBD2 for D (5 bases). Trimming took off 3 bases at V and 8 bases at J, with 14 bases between the two ends. The CDR3 loop spans 14 amino acids. CDR3 nucleotides: TGTGCCAGCAGTTTTAGTAGAGGGTGGGATGAGCAGTTCTTC. Its protein is CASSFSRGWDEQFF.

The rearrangement joins TRBV10-3 to TRBJ2-7; weak D call: TRBD2 (6 bases). V was clipped by 10 bases and J by 1 base, with 35 bases between them. This CDR3 has 20 amino acids. CDR1 and CDR2 from the germline V gene are ENHRY and SYGVKD. The CDR3 here is CATKNPPGDPSTEGSYEQYF. The CDR3 nucleotides are TGTGCCACCAAGAATCCCCCGGGAGATCCGTCTACCGAGGGGTCCTACGAGCAGTACTTC.

The genes are TRBV4-1 and TRBJ2-4; D remains unclear. There are 14 residues in the CDR3. Per germline, CDR1 MGHRA and CDR2 YSYEKL. Trimming took 4 bases from V and 3 from J, leaving 10 bases between them. CDR3 sequence reads: CASSPIGSKNIQYF. In DNA form, the CDR3 reads TGCGCCAGCAGCCCCATCGGAAGCAAAAACATTCAGTACTTC.

A remark on this clonotype: A much bigger clone sits one base away, suggesting this may be a read error. V and J are TRBV11-2 and TRBJ2-3; D might be TRBD1 or TRBD2, each matching 5 bases. The CDR3 is made up of 16 amino acids. CDR1 SGHAT and CDR2 FQNNGV come from the germline V gene. Trimming took off 3 bases at V and 1 base at J, with 14 bases between the two ends. The CDR3 DNA reads as TGTGCCAGCAGCTTTGGGGTAGCGACAGGCACAGATACGCAGTATTTT. Translating it yields CASSFGVATGTDTQYF.

This sequence joins TRBV28 and TRBJ2-7, with 9 bases matching TRBD2. This CDR3 has 16 residues. The germline V gene encodes CDR1 MDHEN and CDR2 SYDVKM. Trimming cost V 4 bases and J 5 bases; bases outside gene matches: 12. The DNA for the CDR3 is TGTGCCAGCAGTTCCCTTCTCGCGGGAGGGAGGAACGAGCAGTACTTC. Its translation: CASSSLLAGGRNEQYF.

V and J are TRBV6-6 and TRBJ1-3, with a tentative D call TRBD1 (5 bases). The CDR3 consists of 17 residues. V lost 1 base and J lost 5, with 18 bases in between. CDR1 is MNHNY and CDR2 is SVGAGI in the germline V gene (reference sequence). The CDR3 spells CASSYWIFDSSRNTIYF. CDR3 sequence (DNA): TGTGCCAGCAGTTACTGGATTTTTGACAGCTCAAGAAACACCATATATTTT.

This clonotype showed up just a few times. This chain connects TRBV28 to TRBJ2-3; 10 bases match TRBD2. Unmatched junction bases numbered 12, after V lost 6 bases and J lost 6 bases. Germline V gives CDR1 MDHEN, CDR2 SYDVKM. The CDR3 is 16 amino acids. CDR3 amino acids: CASSHISSGSSDTQYF. The CDR3 DNA reads as TGTGCCAGCAGCCACATTTCTAGCGGGAGTTCGGATACGCAGTATTTT.